These 8 T cell receptor beta chains came from one sample sequenced in a study of control samples from healthy donors and cancer patients. Measured with immunoSEQ multiplex PCR; TCRdb has only the in-frame clones, and not every one. Of roughly 100,000 clones in the sample, roughly 90% were seen once. Material: PBMCs. The receptors stem from a man between 60 and 75 years old with lung cancer.

This clone has only a few counts. The chain uses TRBV27 and TRBJ1-5; possible D gene TRBD1, 5 bases. CDR1 is MNHEY and CDR2 is SMNVEV in the germline V gene (reference sequence). Trimming left V 5 bases short and J 3 bases short, with 11 bases between. The CDR3 has 14 residues. CDR3 coding DNA: TGTGCCAGCAGTCCAGCAGGGATCAATCAGCCCCAGCATTTT. This sequence encodes CASSPAGINQPQHF.

The chain employs TRBV6-5 and TRBJ1-5, with 9 positions matching TRBD1. The CDR3 extends over 15 amino acids. J lost 5 bases, V lost 6 bases, and 8 bases had no gene match. Germline-derived CDR1 and CDR2 are MNHEY and SVGAGI. CDR3 loop: CASRTGTGRDQPQHF. The CDR3 DNA sequence: TGTGCCAGCAGAACCGGGACAGGGAGAGATCAGCCCCAGCATTTT.

The J gene is TRBJ2-1, the V gene TRBV24-1, with TRBD1 identical over 9 bases. With V trimmed by 4 bases and J by 5 bases, 11 bases remained unmatched. CDR3 size: 17 residues. In germline, CDR1 is KGHDR, CDR2 SFDVKD. This CDR3 reads CATSDSNRDREHNEQFF. For the CDR3, the DNA is TGTGCCACCAGTGACTCCAACCGGGACAGGGAGCACAATGAGCAGTTCTTC.

The chain links TRBV10-3 to TRBJ2-3; D gene unclear. The CDR3 consists of 15 residues. Between the trimmed V and J ends, which lost 5 bases and 2 bases, there was a span of 14 bases. Germline CDR1 reads ENHRY; CDR2 reads SYGVKD. As DNA, the CDR3 is TGTGCCATCAGTCCCGATACTCGGATCACAGATACGCAGTATTTT. It codes for CAISPDTRITDTQYF.

The chain has TRBV6-1 and TRBJ1-5, with 7 bases matching TRBD1. CDR3 length: 15 amino acids. CDR1 and CDR2 (germline): MNHNS, SASEGT. After removal of 0 bases from V and 7 bases from J, the junction contained 6 bases not matched to a gene. The CDR3 DNA follows: TGTGCCAGCAGTGAAGCCTACAGGGGAAGCCAGCCCCAGCATTTT. It yields the protein CASSEAYRGSQPQHF.

This chain joins TRBV6-5 and TRBJ1-1; 8 nucleotides line up with TRBD1. The CDR3 is 13 amino acids. Losses at the gene ends were 6 bases for V and 4 bases for J; bases not matched to a gene: 4. The germline V gene has CDR1 MNHEY and CDR2 SVGAGI. As DNA, the CDR3 is TGTGCCAGCAGATTTACAGGGGGCACTGAAGCTTTCTTT. Its translation is CASRFTGGTEAFF.

This chain joins TRBV20-1 and TRBJ2-7; maybe TRBD2 (5 bases). CDR3 length: 14 amino acids. Germline CDR1 is DFQATT and CDR2 is SNEGSKA (reference sequence). Trimming stripped 3 bases from V and 4 bases from J, with 16 bases between. The CDR3 is CSASPGGRTYEQYV. CDR3 nucleotide sequence: TGCAGTGCTAGTCCGGGTGGTCGGACTTACGAGCAGTACGTC.

The rearrangement joins TRBV5-5 to TRBJ1-5, with a tentative D call TRBD1 (5 bases). This CDR3 region has 15 residues. The V end lost 0 bases, the J end lost 6 bases, and 13 bases lay between the germline ends. The germline V gene encodes CDR1 SGHKS and CDR2 YYEKEE (reference sequence). For the CDR3, the DNA is TGTGCCAGCAGCTTGGGGGGGACTTGGCGTCAGCCCCAGCATTTT. The encoded protein is CASSLGGTWRQPQHF.